The 8 T cell receptor beta chains reported below all come from one sample, sequenced in a study of technical replicates of blood from a few donors. Using immunoSEQ multiplex PCR, the repertoire was profiled, and TCRdb retains in-frame clones only, with some absent. The table lists nearly 80,000 clones, around nine tenths of them singletons. The material sequenced was T cells isolated from PBMCs. All receptors derive from a human donor in good health.

The chain is built from TRBV28 and TRBJ2-7; possible D gene TRBD1, 6 bases. The CDR3 has 14 amino acids. V shed 5 bases and J shed 2 bases, with 13 bases lying between them. From germline, CDR1 is MDHEN and CDR2 SYDVKM. CDR3 sequence reads: CASSDRISTYEQYF. The CDR3 DNA follows: TGTGCCAGCAGTGACAGGATATCAACCTACGAGCAGTACTTC.

The J gene is TRBJ2-7, the V gene TRBV13; TRBD2 agrees at 8 bases. V trimming: 2 bases; J trimming: 2 bases; junction bases outside the gene matches: 8. Germline V gene sequence: CDR1 PRHDT, CDR2 FYEKMQ (reference sequence). This CDR3 is 16 amino acids long. The CDR3 DNA reads as TGTGCCAGCAGCTTAATGATTAGCGGGAAGACCTACGAGCAGTACTTC. Protein sequence: CASSLMISGKTYEQYF.

J is TRBJ2-2 and V is TRBV28; TRBD1 matches at 8 bases. CDR3 size: 18 residues. J gave up 2 bases and V 7 bases, and 15 bases lay outside the gene matches. In germline, CDR1 is MDHEN, CDR2 SYDVKM. The DNA for the CDR3 is TGTGCCAGCAAACGAGAAAACCTGGGACAGGAAAACACCGGGGAGCTGTTTTTT. Amino acid sequence: CASKRENLGQENTGELFF.

This chain uses TRBV18 with TRBJ2-7; 7 bases map to TRBD1. Germline loops: CDR1 KGHSH, CDR2 LQKENI. The V and J ends lost 2 bases and 4 bases, in that order; junction bases with no gene match: 5. The CDR3 has 14 residues. The CDR3 loop is CASSPAAGGYEQYF. In nucleotides, the CDR3 is TGTGCCAGCTCACCAGCTGCAGGGGGATACGAGCAGTACTTC.

The rearrangement uses TRBV9 and TRBJ1-1; 9 nucleotides align to TRBD1. With 0 bases clipped from V and 1 base from J, the junction kept 1 base outside the gene matches. CDR3 length: 15 amino acids. Germline loops: CDR1 SGDLS, CDR2 YYNGEE. CDR3 DNA sequence: TGTGCCAGCAGCGTAGGGACAGGGGCGAACACTGAAGCTTTCTTT. Translating gives CASSVGTGANTEAFF.

This clone appeared a single time. The V gene is TRBV7-9, the J gene TRBJ2-5, with D tentatively TRBD2 (5 bases). Germline values: CDR1 SEHNR, CDR2 FQNEAQ (reference sequence). This CDR3 has 14 amino acids. In nucleotides, the CDR3 is TGTGCTTCCCCTAAAGGGAGTAAGCTGGAGACCCAGTACTTC. Its protein is CASPKGSKLETQYF. Full variable domain (rest looked up from reference TRBV7-9 and TRBJ2-5): DTGVSQNPRHKITKRGQNVTFRCDPISEHNRLYWYRQTLGQGPEFLTYFQNEAQLEKSRLLSDRFSAERPKGSFSTLEIQRTEQGDSAMYLCASPKGSKLETQYFGPGTRLLVL.

V gene TRBV5-1 combines with J gene TRBJ1-1; possibly TRBD1 for D (6 bases). The V and J ends lost 5 bases and 0 bases respectively, with 20 bases between them. The CDR3 contains 17 residues. Germline-derived CDR1 and CDR2 are SGHRS and YFSETQ. CDR3 nucleotides: TGCGCCAGCAGACCCCAAATGAGGGGGAGGGTGAACACTGAAGCTTTCTTT. Its translation: CASRPQMRGRVNTEAFF.

Only a few counts were recorded for this clone. The chain uses TRBV5-1 and TRBJ1-4; D not certain. The CDR3 contains 13 residues. In germline, CDR1 is SGHRS, CDR2 YFSETQ. Trimming cost V 6 bases and J 7 bases, with 13 bases left between them. CDR3 residues: CASKEGEREKLFF. As DNA, the CDR3 is TGCGCCAGCAAGGAGGGAGAACGTGAAAAACTGTTTTTT.